This TCR beta chain comes out of a study of T cell responses to AZD1222 COVID-19 vaccine. Across the whole study: Second-dose timings of about 4 or about 12 weeks were pooled.

Study-level findings and limits: At study baseline, merely six AZD1222 recipients were seropositive. Targets within unmutated variant regions were reportedly found for nearly half of spike-specific TCRs.

Concerning this clone itself: Its antigen is not known.

Produced via immunoSEQ multiplex PCR; TCRdb's table is partial and in-frame only. The sample includes tens of thousands of clones, 70% to 85% of them seen just once. Trimming shortened V by 3 bases and J by 4 bases, and 12 bases separated the two germline ends. Germline V gene sequence: CDR1 SNHLY, CDR2 FYNNEI. The CDR3 sequence is 15 residues long. The clonotype was recovered from an adult in good health. The specimen was peripheral blood, collected on day 0 of AZD1222 vaccination. The rearrangement links TRBV2 to TRBJ2-2; maybe TRBD2 (5 bases). CDR3 DNA sequence: TGTGCCAGCAGTGATGTGGGAGCGAGCACCGGGGAGCTGTTTTTT. Translation gives CASSDVGASTGELFF.